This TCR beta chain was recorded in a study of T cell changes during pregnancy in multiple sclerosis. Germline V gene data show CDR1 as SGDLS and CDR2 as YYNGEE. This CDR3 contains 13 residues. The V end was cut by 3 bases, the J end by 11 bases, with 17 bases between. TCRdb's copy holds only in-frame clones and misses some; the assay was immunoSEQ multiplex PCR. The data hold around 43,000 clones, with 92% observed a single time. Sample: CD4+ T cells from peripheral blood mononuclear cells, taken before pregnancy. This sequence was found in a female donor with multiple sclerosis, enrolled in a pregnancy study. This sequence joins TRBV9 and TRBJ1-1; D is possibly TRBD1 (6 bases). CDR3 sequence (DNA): TGTGCCAGCAGCGAGCGGGACACCCTTGGGGCTTTCTTT. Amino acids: CASSERDTLGAFF.